This T cell receptor (beta chain) was sequenced during a study of blood T cells in healthy people across ages (dated by TCRdb to the mid-2010s). Regarding the research as a whole: In model experiments, template switching captured about one uniquely barcoded TCR beta cDNA molecule for every two T cells. Age-related changes in TCR beta repertoire diversity were measured in the study by deep sequencing normalized with unique cDNA molecular identifiers. The donors were divided into four age groups: young (average roughly 17 years), middle-aged (almost 40), aged (approximately 62) and long-lived (about 84). For two donors (one aged 18 to 30 and one aged 80 or older), the study analyzed two additional independent replicas of 1 million unique cDNA reads from the same blood draw. What the study reported, not specific to this receptor: As age increased, observed TCR beta diversity per million T cells dropped in a roughly linear way, and a significant reduction was already evident by age 40. Conclusive comparison of naive and antigen-experienced compartments was prevented by the profiling of bulk unsorted PBMCs. There was a strong correlation between observed TCR beta diversity and the percentage of naive T cells measured by flow cytometry. Estimates of total diversity based on one million sequenced T cells were regarded as lower bounds and as underestimates. Because donor CMV infection status was unknown, age-related changes in expanded clonotypes were potentially confounded. Compared with the aged group, the long-lived group had more naive CD4+ T cells, fewer expanded clones and increased TCR diversity, suggesting age selection.

The CDR1 and CDR2 encoded by the germline V gene are SGHRS and YFSETQ. The CDR3 sequence holds 13 residues, the cysteine and phenylalanine included. Left in the record is the CDR3 DNA by itself, 39 bases read in frame from the first base. V is clipped by 1 base and J by 4 bases, and the sequence between their germline boundaries is 6 bases long. Donors were about 36 systemically healthy Caucasian individuals from Russia aged 6 to 90 years. Each donor gave around 9.9 milliliters of peripheral blood, collected into EDTA-treated Vacutainer tubes. Ficoll-Paque density-gradient centrifugation was used to isolate PBMCs, with at least 7 million per sample. Trizol reagent was used to extract total RNA from the PBMCs, yielding at least 5 micrograms per sample. The percentages of naive CD45RAhigh/CD27high T cells were determined by flow cytometry on a PBMC aliquot from every donor. This clonotype was observed a few times. It lacks a known antigen. It has no much larger one-base neighbor in the sample; base qualities were not kept.

Libraries were constructed by 5' RACE. The sample was run on an Illumina HiSeq 2500. The second PCR ran for about 7 to 11 cycles and used a J-beta primer mix along with a sample-barcoded 5' primer. A unique molecular identifier was introduced onto each TCR beta cDNA molecule by a template-switch 5' adaptor carrying 12 random nucleotides. Each sample yielded at least 2.5 million CDR3-containing paired-end reads. First-strand cDNA was synthesized from all RNA with the Mint cDNA synthesis kit, primed by a TRBC-specific oligonucleotide. All cDNA was treated with uracil-DNA glycosylase and then went through a first 18-cycle PCR with the universal primers M1SS and BC2_uni_R. In the authors' own workflow: Each sample was normalized by randomly selecting 1 million high-quality reads, each carrying a distinct molecular identifier. Reads with shared molecular identifiers were discarded instead of being binned into consensus sequences. CDR3 identification, clonotype clustering and error correction used MiTCR with a Q25 quality threshold and the strictest error-elimination algorithm. A nonparametric unseen species model using Euler transformation provided a lower-bound estimate of total TCR beta diversity. The raw public reads went through TCRdb reprocessing: fastp at Q25, MiXCR clone calling, in-frame beta chains kept. Rows are unified per CDR3 protein, each entry keeping the most common DNA and genes. TCRdb assigned the V and J calls; the authors' analysis was not used. The sample data list approximately 780,000 distinct CDR3 sequences, and around 25% of these were observed just once. The biggest ten clones account for 3% of the sample.

These data were also filed under a second study, of T cells of mothers and their children. That second report states: The donors were nine systemically healthy Caucasian individuals, made up of three mothers and their six children. cDNA synthesis consumed the entire amount of extracted RNA, loaded at about 1.5 ug RNA in each 15 ul reaction. Sample barcodes and 2-4 random nucleotides were added via the M1S primer in the second PCR. Over 8 million TCR beta CDR3 reads came from each mother, compared with 3.3 million or so reads from each child. TCR recombination output is similarly shaped by thymic selection in related and unrelated pairs, with a minor effect exerted by inherited differences. Normalized repertoire overlap in related mother-child pairs was always slightly higher than in unrelated mother-child pairs, but the difference was never significant. With a sensitivity of approximately 100 clones per million clonotypes, no persistent microchimeric T cell clones were detected. In the study, deep NGS was used to compare the TCR beta repertoires of mothers and children, and features distinguishing related mother-child pairs from unrelated individuals were sought. Mothers averaged around 43 +/- 4 years of age and children averaged about 10 +/- 4 years. Libraries were sequenced on Illumina HiSeq 2000 with 100+100 nt paired-end reads after adapter ligation with NEBNext reagents. To prevent cross-contamination, the mother and child libraries were prepared one month apart and sequenced in separate runs. Between roughly 500,000 and 2,000,000 distinct TCR beta clonotypes were identified per donor. Naive TCR beta clonotypes were estimated from low-frequency clonotypes matched to each donor's FACS-determined naive share, without sorting.

Specimen: blood. The clonotype was recovered from a boy aged 5-17 years in good health. The receptor chain draws on TRBV5-1 and TRBJ2-1; the D gene cannot be named for sure. The DNA sequence follows: TGCGCCAGCAGCTTGCAAGAGTACAATGAGCAGTTCTTC. Translated, it reads CASSLQEYNEQFF.